The 3 T cell receptor beta chains below all came from one sample that was sequenced in a study of brain metastases from non-small cell lung cancer. Here immunoSEQ multiplex PCR was the method, and the copy in TCRdb shows in-frame clones only, minus some. The sample has over a thousand clones; 70% to 90% are singletons. The sample consisted of tumor-adjacent normal tissue. All receptors come from a donor at least 40 years old with non-small cell lung cancer.

This clone appeared once. The V call is TRBV29-1, the J call TRBJ2-3; 10 nucleotides align to TRBD1. This CDR3 is 14 amino acids long. The germline V gene encodes CDR1 SQVTM and CDR2 ANQGSEA. After removal of 4 bases from V and 2 bases from J, the junction contained 3 bases not matched to a gene. DNA for the CDR3: TGCAGCGTTGCTGGGACAGGGGACACAGATACGCAGTATTTT. Translating it yields CSVAGTGDTDTQYF.

The chain carries TRBV7-8 and TRBJ1-3; tentatively, D is TRBD1 (5 bases). The CDR3 runs 13 residues. Deletions cut 7 bases from V and 7 bases from J, with 14 bases between. CDR1 is SGHVS and CDR2 is FQNEAQ in the germline V gene. CDR3 nucleotide sequence: TGTGCCAGCATTGGGGCGGGGGGGAACACCATATATTTT. Protein sequence: CASIGAGGNTIYF.

The rearrangement links TRBV19 to TRBJ2-2; D is unclear. Trimming removed 7 bases from V and 1 base from J, with 10 bases in between. The CDR3 sequence is 14 residues long. Germline CDR1 reads LNHDA; CDR2 reads SQIVND (reference sequence). DNA for the CDR3: TGTGCCAGTAAGGAAAAGGAGAACACCGGGGAGCTGTTTTTT. This translates into CASKEKENTGELFF.